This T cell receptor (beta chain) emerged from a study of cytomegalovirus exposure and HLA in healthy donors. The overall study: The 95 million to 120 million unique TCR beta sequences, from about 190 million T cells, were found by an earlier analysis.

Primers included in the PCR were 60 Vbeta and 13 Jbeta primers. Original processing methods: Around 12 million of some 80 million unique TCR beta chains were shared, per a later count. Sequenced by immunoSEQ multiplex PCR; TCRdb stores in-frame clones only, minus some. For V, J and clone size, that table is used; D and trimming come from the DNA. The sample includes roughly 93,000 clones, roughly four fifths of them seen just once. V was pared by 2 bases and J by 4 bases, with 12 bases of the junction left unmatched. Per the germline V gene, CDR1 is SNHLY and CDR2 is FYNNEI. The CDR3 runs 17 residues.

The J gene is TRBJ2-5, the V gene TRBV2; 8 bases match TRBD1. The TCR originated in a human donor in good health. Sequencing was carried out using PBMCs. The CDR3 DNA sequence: TGTGCCAGCAGTGAAATCTATGGACAGGGTTCCAGAGAGACCCAGTACTTC. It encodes CASSEIYGQGSRETQYF. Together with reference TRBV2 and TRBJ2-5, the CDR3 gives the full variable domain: EPEVTQTPSHQVTQMGQEVILRCVPISNHLYFYWYRQILGQKVEFLVSFYNNEISEKSEIFDDQFSVERPDGSNFTLKIRSTKLEDSAMYFCASSEIYGQGSRETQYFGPGTRLLVL.